This TCR beta chain was documented in a study of blood T cell repertoires in COVID-19. Study in general: The samples span acute and convalescent COVID-19 from the United States, Italy and Spain. In each case, the material was cDNA or gDNA derived from T cells, B-cell-depleted T cells, or PBMCs.

V lost 6 bases and J 2 bases, leaving 10 bases between the germline ends. Per germline, CDR1 MDHEN and CDR2 SYDVKM. This CDR3 has 13 residues. Those enrolled in Seattle joined during active infection and were followed longitudinally afterward. The repertoire was sequenced with immunoSEQ multiplex PCR; TCRdb's copy has only in-frame clones and lacks some. The sample has approximately 250,000 clones, about 88% seen once. This chain connects TRBV28 to TRBJ1-2, with D maybe TRBD1 (6 bases). The sequencing sample was made of peripheral blood. This clonotype was obtained from a woman aged 55 to 70 with COVID-19, enrolled during active disease. The CDR3 loop reads CASREQGNYGYTF. CDR3 DNA: TGTGCCAGCAGGGAACAGGGAAACTATGGCTACACCTTC.